The text below deals with one T cell receptor beta chain. Its target is not known. J was trimmed by 6 bases and V by 4 bases; bases with no gene match: 9. Per germline, CDR1 SNHLY and CDR2 FYNNEI. The CDR3 loop spans 16 amino acids. 5'RACE with constant-segment primers built TCRalpha and TCRbeta cDNA libraries with UMIs. TCRdb called the 5' RACE reads again in MiXCR, with one record for every CDR3 protein. The sample yields a few hundred thousand distinct CDR3 sequences, more than 20% seen once. The data were taken from a study of T-cell memory formation after mild COVID-19. Study outcomes and limitations: A second wave of clones peaked on day 37, and their SARS-CoV-2 specificity went unconfirmed. Detection of some responders pre-infection suggested pre-existing cross-reactive memory T cells participated.

The sequence was obtained from an adult woman who had mild COVID-19 (a few samples of this study predate the infection). Cell type and time point are not known. The chain is built from TRBV2 and TRBJ1-6, with TRBD1 identical over 7 bases. The sequencing sample was made of PBMCs or a T cell subset sorted from them (not recorded which). CDR3 region: CASSGKGQTTNSPLHF. For the CDR3, the DNA is TGTGCCAGCAGTGGAAAGGGACAGACCACTAATTCACCCCTCCACTTT. The entire variable domain, with the rest obtained from reference TRBV2 and TRBJ1-6, is as follows: EPEVTQTPSHQVTQMGQEVILRCVPISNHLYFYWYRQILGQKVEFLVSFYNNEISEKSEIFDDQFSVERPDGSNFTLKIRSTKLEDSAMYFCASSGKGQTTNSPLHFGNGTRLTVT.